This entry concerns a single T cell receptor beta chain. There is no known antigen for this receptor. No clone much larger than this one lies a single base away; base qualities are absent. The junction shows trimming of 6 bases on V and 2 bases on J, plus 17 bases between the germline ends. Taken from the germline V gene (reference sequence), the CDR1 and CDR2 loops are LGHDT and YNNKEL. The cysteine opens and the phenylalanine closes a CDR3 of 15 amino acids. Of all the DNA, just the CDR3 is kept, 45 bases in frame from base 1. This sample was included in a study of T cells in Graves' hyperthyroidism and ophthalmopathy (dated by TCRdb to between 2018 and 2021). Regarding the research as a whole: Peripheral blood was collected at initial diagnosis, before any treatment. TCR V-J signatures able to tell the groups apart were searched for in a discovery cohort of 90 to 100 patients, of whom 43 had Graves' ophthalmopathy and around 57 had stable Graves' hyperthyroidism. Prospective prediction of ophthalmopathy was tested in an independent validation cohort of approximately 18 hyperthyroidism patients and 15 to 17 patients who later progressed to ophthalmopathy. The 90 to 100 discovery patients were randomly split 7:3 into training and test sets. In about 6 Graves' hyperthyroidism patients, the study also compared T-cell repertoires from thyroid tissue with T-cell repertoires from blood. Once sampling was done, hyperthyroidism patients were given methimazole at a starting dose of 30 mg daily, whereas ophthalmopathy patients were given high-dose intravenous methylprednisolone. According to the paper, TCR Vbeta CDR3 sequencing was carried out on over 130 peripheral blood samples, which came from over 40 ophthalmopathy, around 74 hyperthyroidism and about 17 progressor patients.

TCR beta CDR3 regions were amplified from RNA transcripts. The TCR CDR3 was subjected to a first round of RT-PCR using the HTBI primer set and the Qiagen OneStep RT-PCR kit. A second multiplex PCR round built the libraries, followed by size selection and purification. The libraries were sequenced on an Illumina HiSeq2000 using paired-end 100 bp reads. The source study handled its data this way. SOAPnuke was used to process the raw data, with reads discarded if the reads contained adapters or uncalled bases, had a mean Phred below 15, or lacked an exact constant-primer or identifier match. COPE v1.2.5 was used to merge the high-quality paired reads, and each unique nucleotide sequence was defined as a clonotype. MiTCR v1.1 was used to align the clonotypes against IMGT TRBV, TRBD and TRBJ reference segments. Analysis was restricted to V-J combinations with a frequency above 0.0001, which covered 98% to 99.2% of repertoires. The TCS score was defined as F50 (clonal expansion) divided by E x V (chaos), with BLOSUM62-based TCRdist calculated between CDR3 peptides within each V-J. Welch's t-statistics and random forest reduced fewer than 550 V-J features to roughly 13, which were used in a naive Bayes classifier (R e1071). The public reads were reanalyzed by TCRdb: fastp trimming at Q25, MiXCR alignment, in-frame beta chains only. Merged by CDR3 protein, the rows form single entries marked with the most common genes and DNA. These V and J calls are TCRdb output, not the study's own analysis. The sample table contains about 580,000 distinct CDR3 sequences; only one count was recorded for roughly 13% of them. Less than 6% of the sample lies in the top ten.

The hyperthyroidism patients were between 18 and 65 years old and newly diagnosed, with a disease duration of less than 2 months. Any patient with an uncontrolled infection, another autoimmune disease, pregnancy or lactation was excluded. Diagnoses relied on clinical symptoms, serum thyroxine and TRAb, thyroid ultrasound and orbital computed tomography. For progressor patients, blood was drawn at the first diagnosis of hyperthyroidism, before any ophthalmopathy symptoms had appeared. PBMCs were isolated from about 10 ml of fresh peripheral blood by Ficoll-Paque density gradient centrifugation. Progressor patients were initially diagnosed with Graves' hyperthyroidism and developed ophthalmopathy during follow-up. Total RNA was extracted using Trizol reagent, and RNA quality was assessed on an Agilent 2100 Bioanalyzer. Study-wide conclusions, independent of this receptor: No statistical method was used to fix the sample size in advance, and group allocation was not hidden from the investigators. During validation, the model predicted progression to ophthalmopathy a median of around 6 months ahead of onset, with around 65% sensitivity and around 73% specificity. Ophthalmopathy was separated from stable hyperthyroidism by a 13 V-J signature model, with approximately 86% sensitivity and about 81% specificity obtained in cross-validation and 80%/75% obtained in testing. Blood samples also contained most of the expanded thyroid clonotypes (frequency above 0.001), which suggests that blood repertoires may reflect thyroid immune responses.

The clonotype comes from a woman aged 25 to 39 with Graves' hyperthyroidism that later progressed to Graves' ophthalmopathy. The chain was built from TRBV3-1 and TRBJ2-7; confidence is insufficient to name the D gene. Input material: blood. The sequenced DNA is TGTGCCAGCAGTCACCACCCGGAGAGGCCCTACGAGCAGTACTTC. This encodes CASSHHPERPYEQYF.